This T cell receptor beta chain was documented in a study of T-cell memory formation after mild COVID-19. Study outcomes and limitations: Clones shrinking from day 15 to 85 showed even CD4/CD8 mixes; later expanders tilted CD4+. CM and EM subsets held most contracting CD4+ clones; EMRA held CD8+ ones.

TCRdb fed the 5' RACE reads into MiXCR, producing one record per CDR3 protein. Of some 350,000 distinct CDR3 sequences in the sample, about a sixth are singletons; the top ten hold approximately 20%. V lost 1 base and J lost 7, with 15 bases in between. The CDR3 spans 15 residues. Germline lookup yields CDR1 SGHTA and CDR2 FQGNSA. This clonotype was counted only a few times. Its antigen remains unidentified. Sequencing input: PBMCs or a T cell subset sorted from them (not recorded which). The rearrangement joins TRBV7-2 to TRBJ2-3; the D gene is possibly TRBD2 (6 bases). The receptor's source is a man aged 18 to 29 who had mild COVID-19 (a few samples of this study predate the infection). Cell type and time point are not known. For the CDR3, the DNA is TGTGCCAGCAGCTTAGTCTGGCGGGGCTCGAATACGCAGTATTTT. Its protein product is CASSLVWRGSNTQYF.